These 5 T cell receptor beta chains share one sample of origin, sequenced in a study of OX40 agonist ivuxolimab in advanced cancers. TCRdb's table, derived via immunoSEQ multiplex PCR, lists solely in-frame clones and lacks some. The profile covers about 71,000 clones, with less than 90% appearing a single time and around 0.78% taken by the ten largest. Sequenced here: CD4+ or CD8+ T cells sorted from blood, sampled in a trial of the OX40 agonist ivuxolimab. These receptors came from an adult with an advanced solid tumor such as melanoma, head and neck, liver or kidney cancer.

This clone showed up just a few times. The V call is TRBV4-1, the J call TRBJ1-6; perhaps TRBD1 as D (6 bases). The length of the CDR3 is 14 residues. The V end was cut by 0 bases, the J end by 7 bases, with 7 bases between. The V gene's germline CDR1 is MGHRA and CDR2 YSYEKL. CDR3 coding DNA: TGCGCCAGCAGCCAAGATAGGGGGAATTCACCCCTCCACTTT. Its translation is CASSQDRGNSPLHF.

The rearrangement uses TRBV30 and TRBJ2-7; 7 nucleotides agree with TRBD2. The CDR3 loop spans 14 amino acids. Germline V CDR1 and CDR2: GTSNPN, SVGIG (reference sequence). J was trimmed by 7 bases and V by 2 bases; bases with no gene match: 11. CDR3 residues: CAWSRGPLGREQYF. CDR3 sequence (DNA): TGTGCCTGGAGTCGAGGGCCGCTCGGGAGGGAGCAGTACTTC.

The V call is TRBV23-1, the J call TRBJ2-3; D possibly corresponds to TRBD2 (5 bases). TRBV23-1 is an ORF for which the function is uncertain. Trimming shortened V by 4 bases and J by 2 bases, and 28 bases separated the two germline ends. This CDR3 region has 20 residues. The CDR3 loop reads CASSLLVPPVLGSDTDTQYF. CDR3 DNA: TGCGCCAGCAGTCTCCTGGTTCCCCCCGTTCTGGGGAGTGACACAGATACGCAGTATTTT.

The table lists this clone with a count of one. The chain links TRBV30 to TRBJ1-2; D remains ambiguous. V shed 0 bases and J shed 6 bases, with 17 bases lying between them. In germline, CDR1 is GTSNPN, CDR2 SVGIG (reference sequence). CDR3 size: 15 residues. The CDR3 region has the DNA TGTGCCTGGAGTGTACTCGTCGGGAGATCTCATGGCTACACCTTC. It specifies CAWSVLVGRSHGYTF.

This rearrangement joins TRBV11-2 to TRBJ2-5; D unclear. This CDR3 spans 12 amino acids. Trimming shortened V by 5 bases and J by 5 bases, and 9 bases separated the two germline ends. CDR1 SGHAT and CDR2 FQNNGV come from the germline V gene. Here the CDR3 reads CASSTLSETQYF. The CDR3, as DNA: TGTGCCAGCAGCACCCTATCGGAGACCCAGTACTTC.